This T cell receptor (beta chain) was sequenced for a study of beta chain features in type 1 diabetes. In its sample, this clone was seen once. Its specificity is unknown. The study, taken as a whole, reports: Researchers report that Type 1 diabetes patients had moderately but significantly shorter TCRB CDR3s across all four CD4+ subsets. Among type 1 diabetes patients, VDJ junctions had fewer insertions and more deletions.

The collection from each donor was one heparinised blood draw averaging about 116 mL. The investigators reverse transcribed all of the isolated RNA, so they sequenced expressed TCRB transcripts. Profiled with immunoSEQ multiplex PCR; TCRdb holds only in-frame clones, not every one. The data hold 140,000 to 150,000 clones, with about 12% observed a single time. Source material: central memory CD4+ T cells from blood. The source of this sequence is a man between 18 and 35 years old with type 1 diabetes.

DNA of the CDR3: TGTGCCAGCAGCACGCCCCTGGCGGGTGGGGATTCACCCCTCCACTTT. Encoded protein: CASSTPLAGGDSPLHF. This chain links TRBV13 with TRBJ1-6; D remains unclear. There are 16 residues in the CDR3. Per germline, CDR1 PRHDT and CDR2 FYEKMQ (reference sequence). Trimming took 5 bases from V and 8 from J, leaving 19 bases between them.